The clone carrying this T cell receptor beta chain was recorded at least ten times. Its specificity is not known. This record comes from a study of CD8 T cells in ankylosing spondylitis. Study-wide points: For ankylosing spondylitis blood, a TCR beta motif of about eight highly homologous variants appeared characteristic.

TCRdb re-derived calls from the 5' RACE reads in MiXCR, one entry per CDR3 protein. The sample includes roughly 100,000 distinct CDR3 sequences, about 8.3% of them seen just once. This CDR3 contains 13 residues. Deletions cut 6 bases from V and 5 bases from J, with 10 bases between. V and J are TRBV12-3 or TRBV12-4 and TRBJ2-2, with D perhaps matching TRBD2 (6 bases). Sequencing input: blood, either unsorted or a sorted T cell fraction (not recorded which). This receptor was taken from a male donor with ankylosing spondylitis or in good health (not recorded which). The CDR3 coding sequence is TGTGCCAGCAGGGGGACTTTAACCGGGGAGCTGTTTTTT. It is translated as CASRGTLTGELFF.